A selection of T cell receptor beta chains follows, all from one sample in a study of T cells in Graves' hyperthyroidism and ophthalmopathy. TCRdb reanalysed the multiplex PCR reads using MiXCR and keeps one entry per CDR3 protein. The repertoire consists of roughly 350,000 distinct CDR3 sequences, with roughly 13% occurring once and the leading ten covering about 37%. Sequencing input: blood. These receptor sequences come from a woman aged 40 to 50 with Graves' ophthalmopathy. Both conserved end residues are part of each CDR3. D genes are given only for firm matches. Not all rows give a size; the values are once, few, many and, for expanded clones, a class.

d_gene	abundance	v_gene	j_gene	CDR3nt	CDR3aa
NA	many	TRBV28	TRBJ2-7	TGTGCCAGCAGTTTTAAGGACTTCCCCTACGAGCAGTACTTC	CASSFKDFPYEQYF
TRBD2	many	TRBV20-1	TRBJ2-7	TGCAGTGCTTCAAGCGGGAGGGCCGTCAGCTCCTACGAGCAGTACTTC	CSASSGRAVSSYEQYF
TRBD1	NA	TRBV6-1	TRBJ1-4	TGTGCCAGCAGTCGAGGGGACAGAAAAAATGAAAAACTGTTTTTT	CASSRGDRKNEKLFF
NA	many	TRBV11-2	TRBJ1-4	TGTGCCAGCAGCTGGGCTCCGGATGAAAAACTGTTTTTT	CASSWAPDEKLFF
NA	many	TRBV6-5	TRBJ1-1	TGTGCCAGCAGTTACGCAGGTACAAACACTGAAGCTTTCTTT	CASSYAGTNTEAFF
TRBD1	many	TRBV28	TRBJ2-7	TGTGCCAGCAGTTTGGCGCAGGGGGCTTCCCTCTACGAGCAGTACTTC	CASSLAQGASLYEQYF
NA	many	TRBV20-1	TRBJ2-5	TGCAGTGCTAGAGGGTCCCTAGCTGTTGAGACCCAGTACTTC	CSARGSLAVETQYF
TRBD1	many	TRBV12-3/TRBV12-4	TRBJ1-2	TGTGCCAGCAGTTGGGGGATCCGGGACAGTTATGGCTACACCTTC	CASSWGIRDSYGYTF
TRBD2	NA	TRBV7-9	TRBJ2-5	TGTGCCAGCAGCATAGCGGGGGGGCGCGAGACCCAGTACTTC	CASSIAGGRETQYF
NA	many	TRBV2	TRBJ2-1	TGTGCCAGCACGTATGGGAACTATGAGCAGTTCTTC	CASTYGNYEQFF
NA	NA	TRBV5-1	TRBJ2-2	TGCGCCAGCAGCTTCCGTAGTTTCACCGGGGAGCTGTTTTTT	CASSFRSFTGELFF
NA	NA	TRBV10-3	TRBJ2-1	TGTGCCACGCGACCGTCGGGGTACTCACGGTACAATGAGCAGTTCTTC	CATRPSGYSRYNEQFF
NA	many	TRBV10-3	TRBJ1-1	TGTGCCATCAGGAGGGAGGGGACGATGAACACTGAAGCTTTCTTT	CAIRREGTMNTEAFF
TRBD2	few	TRBV24-1	TRBJ2-2	TGTGCCACCAGTGATGCAGCGGGGGCCGGGGAGCTGTTTTTT	CATSDAAGAGELFF
TRBD2	NA	TRBV6-5	TRBJ2-2	TGTGCCAGCAGTTACTCTAAACCGGGACTAGGTGCCGGGGAGCTGTTTTTT	CASSYSKPGLGAGELFF
NA	few	TRBV20-1	TRBJ2-3	TGCAGTGCTAGAGATCGGTTGCTAGGCACAGATACGCAGTATTTT	CSARDRLLGTDTQYF
TRBD2	few	TRBV15	TRBJ2-3	TGTGCCACCAGCAGCTCCCCGGGACTAGCGGAAGTTACGCCCGCAGATACGCAGTATTTT	CATSSSPGLAEVTPADTQYF
NA	many	TRBV27	TRBJ2-5	TGTGCCAGCAGTCACGCCCGCGGTCAAGAGACCCAGTACTTC	CASSHARGQETQYF
NA	few	TRBV20-1	TRBJ2-2	TGCAGTGCTAGAGTCGGAAGGAGCGTCGGGGAGCTGTTTTTT	CSARVGRSVGELFF
NA	many	TRBV7-2	TRBJ2-5	TGTGCCAGCAGCTCCTGGGGATCCAAAGAGACCCAGTACTTC	CASSSWGSKETQYF
NA	few	TRBV19	TRBJ2-7	TGTGCCAGTAGTATCCTATCGAGTCGAGGGTCCGAGCAGTACTTC	CASSILSSRGSEQYF
TRBD2	many	TRBV28	TRBJ2-1	TGTGCCAGCAGTCGGATTAGCGGGAGGGCCGGTTGGAATGAGCAGTTCTTC	CASSRISGRAGWNEQFF
NA	NA	TRBV7-6	TRBJ2-7	TGTGCCAGCAGCTGGGGCGACCTAAACTACGAGCAGTACTTC	CASSWGDLNYEQYF
TRBD2	few	TRBV7-6	TRBJ2-7	TGTGCCAGCAGCTTATACGGGGGGGCCTACGAGCAGTACTTC	CASSLYGGAYEQYF
TRBD2	NA	TRBV20-1	TRBJ2-3	TGCAGTGCAACTTCAGCGGGAGTCGGCACAGATACGCAGTATTTT	CSATSAGVGTDTQYF
TRBD1	many	TRBV20-1	TRBJ1-5	TGCAGTGCCGCGCAGGGGGCCAATCAGCCCCAGCATTTT	CSAAQGANQPQHF
NA	few	TRBV5-1	TRBJ2-5	TGCGCCAGCAGCGTAGAACAGGGAAGAAGAGAGACCCAGTACTTC	CASSVEQGRRETQYF
NA	few	TRBV14	TRBJ2-7	TGTGCCAGCAGCCCGATACACAACTACGAGCAGTACTTC	CASSPIHNYEQYF
NA	many	TRBV9	TRBJ1-2	TGTGCCAGCAGAGGTACAGGAGAGGTCTATGGCTACACCTTC	CASRGTGEVYGYTF
TRBD1	NA	TRBV9	TRBJ2-7	TGTGCCAGCAGCACTCCTAGATGGGATACAGGGGAGAAGGGCTACGAGCAGTACTTC	CASSTPRWDTGEKGYEQYF
TRBD1	NA	TRBV5-4	TRBJ2-7	TGTGCCAGCAGCTTGCCAGGGGGCTTATCCTACGAGCAGTACTTC	CASSLPGGLSYEQYF
TRBD2	many	TRBV15	TRBJ2-7	TGTGCCACCAGCAGAGCTAAACGGACTAGCGGGTTTTACGAGCAGTACTTC	CATSRAKRTSGFYEQYF
NA	few	TRBV3-1	TRBJ2-3	TGTGCCAGCAGCCAAGTTGAGGATACGCAGTATTTT	CASSQVEDTQYF
TRBD1	many	TRBV11-3	TRBJ1-1	TGTGCCAGCAGTTTTACAGGGGGCTGGAACACTGAAGCTTTCTTT	CASSFTGGWNTEAFF
TRBD1	few	TRBV19	TRBJ2-1	TGTGCCAGTGGAATACAGGGGTCTTGGGGGAATGAGCAGTTCTTC	CASGIQGSWGNEQFF
NA	many	TRBV6-1	TRBJ1-5	TGTGCCAGCACACGCCTGGGTGGCAATCAGCCCCAGCATTTT	CASTRLGGNQPQHF
TRBD1	NA	TRBV19	TRBJ1-1	TGTGCCAGTAGAACCCGGACAGGGACAAACACTGAAGCTTTCTTT	CASRTRTGTNTEAFF
TRBD1	NA	TRBV6-4	TRBJ1-1	TGTGCCAGCAGAAAGTCCCGGGACAGGGTTTTTGTAGCTTTCTTT	CASRKSRDRVFVAFF
NA	many	TRBV4-1	TRBJ1-1	TGCGCCAGCAGCCGCGCCTTCGCCGGCACTGAAGCTTTCTTT	CASSRAFAGTEAFF
TRBD1	many	TRBV29-1	TRBJ1-1	TGCAGCGTTGAAGACCAACGACAGGGGGCTTATACTGAAGCTTTCTTT	CSVEDQRQGAYTEAFF
NA	many	TRBV6-2/TRBV6-3	TRBJ2-1	TGTGCCAGCAGTTTCTACAGGGTTTTGAACAATGAGCAGTTCTTC	CASSFYRVLNNEQFF
TRBD2	few	TRBV27	TRBJ2-5	TGTGCCAGCAGTCCTGGACTAGCGGGACTATACTTC	CASSPGLAGLYF